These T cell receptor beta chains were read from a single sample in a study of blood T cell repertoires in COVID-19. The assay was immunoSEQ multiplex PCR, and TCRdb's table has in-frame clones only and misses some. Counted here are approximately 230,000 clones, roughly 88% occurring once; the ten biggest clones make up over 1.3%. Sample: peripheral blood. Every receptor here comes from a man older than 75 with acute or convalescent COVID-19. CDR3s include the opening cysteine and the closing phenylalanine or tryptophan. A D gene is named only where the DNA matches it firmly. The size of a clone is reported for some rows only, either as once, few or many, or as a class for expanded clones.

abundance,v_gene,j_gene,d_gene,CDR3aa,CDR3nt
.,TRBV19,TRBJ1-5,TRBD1,CASSLQGADQPQHF,TGTGCCAGTAGTTTACAGGGGGCGGATCAGCCCCAGCATTTT
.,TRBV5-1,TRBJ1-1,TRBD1,CASSSDLQGGTEAFF,TGCGCCAGCAGCTCGGACCTCCAGGGGGGCACTGAAGCTTTCTTT
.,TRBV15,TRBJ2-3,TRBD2,CATSIRTSGARDTQYF,TGTGCCACCAGCATACGGACTAGCGGCGCGAGGGATACGCAGTATTTT
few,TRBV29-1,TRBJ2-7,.,CSVDRLGTYEQYF,TGCAGCGTCGACAGGTTGGGTACCTACGAGCAGTACTTC
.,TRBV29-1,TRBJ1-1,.,CSVRRGNTEAFF,TGCAGCGTTAGAAGGGGGAACACTGAAGCTTTCTTT
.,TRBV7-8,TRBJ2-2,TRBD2,CASSSLYRLAGALHTGELFF,TGTGCCAGCAGCTCCCTCTATAGACTAGCGGGGGCCTTACACACCGGGGAGCTGTTTTTT
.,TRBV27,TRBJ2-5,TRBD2,CASSLSPSGYQETQYF,TGTGCCAGCAGTTTATCTCCTAGCGGGTATCAAGAGACCCAGTACTTC
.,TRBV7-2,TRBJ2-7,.,CASSLAGATYEQYF,TGTGCCAGCAGCTTAGCGGGGGCCACCTACGAGCAGTACTTC
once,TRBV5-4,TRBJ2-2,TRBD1,CASSGTGIGTGELFF,TGTGCCAGCAGCGGGACAGGGATCGGGACCGGGGAGCTGTTTTTT
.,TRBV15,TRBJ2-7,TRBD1,CATSKGQGVNYEQYF,TGTGCCACCAGCAAGGGACAGGGGGTTAACTACGAGCAGTACTTC
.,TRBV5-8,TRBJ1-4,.,CASSLTRESGPNEKLFF,TGTGCCAGCAGCTTGACAAGGGAGAGCGGGCCTAATGAAAAACTGTTTTTT
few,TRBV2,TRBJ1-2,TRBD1,CASSPLQGDGYTF,TGTGCCAGCAGCCCTTTACAGGGGGACGGCTACACCTTC
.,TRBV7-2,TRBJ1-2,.,CASSFGLGGLNYGYTF,TGTGCCAGCAGCTTTGGTTTGGGGGGGCTGAACTATGGCTACACCTTC
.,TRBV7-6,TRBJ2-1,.,CASKTDPNYNEQFF,TGTGCCAGCAAGACAGATCCCAATTACAATGAGCAGTTCTTC
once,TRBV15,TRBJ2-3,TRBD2,CATSSRLAGTDTQYF,TGTGCCACCAGCTCCCGACTAGCCGGCACAGATACGCAGTATTTT
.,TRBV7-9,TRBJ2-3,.,CASSLMGVDTQYF,TGTGCCAGCAGCTTAATGGGCGTCGATACGCAGTATTTT
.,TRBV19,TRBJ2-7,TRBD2,CASSNGLAGENYEQYF,TGTGCCAGTAGTAATGGGCTAGCGGGAGAAAACTACGAGCAGTACTTC
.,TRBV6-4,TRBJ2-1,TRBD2,CASSEGTTESSYNEQFF,TGTGCCAGCAGTGAGGGGACTACCGAGAGCTCCTACAATGAGCAGTTCTTC
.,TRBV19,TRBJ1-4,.,CASSLHTPPSGKLFF,TGTGCCAGTAGTCTCCACACGCCCCCATCGGGAAAACTGTTTTTT
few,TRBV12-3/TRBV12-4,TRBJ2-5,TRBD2,CASGPPGGNTQYF,TGTGCCAGCGGGCCCCCGGGGGGGAACACCCAGTACTTC
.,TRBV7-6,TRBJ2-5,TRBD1,CASSLAGQGIGETQYF,TGTGCCAGCAGCTTAGCGGGACAGGGAATAGGGGAGACCCAGTACTTC
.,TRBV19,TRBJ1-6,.,CASSIGSGDNSPLHF,TGTGCCAGTAGTATCGGGTCAGGGGATAATTCACCCCTCCACTTT
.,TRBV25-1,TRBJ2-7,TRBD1,CASSEPGQVPEQYF,TGTGCCAGCAGTGAGCCGGGACAGGTACCCGAGCAGTACTTC
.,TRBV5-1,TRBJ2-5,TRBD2,CASSLPSGARETQYF,TGCGCCAGCAGCTTGCCTAGCGGGGCGAGGGAGACCCAGTACTTC
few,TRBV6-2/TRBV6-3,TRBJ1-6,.,CASSYSSGARSPLHF,TGTGCCAGCAGTTACTCTTCAGGGGCTCGGTCACCCCTCCACTTT
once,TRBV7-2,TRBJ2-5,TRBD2,CASSFRGGGETQYF,TGTGCCAGCAGCTTTCGGGGGGGCGGAGAGACCCAGTACTTC
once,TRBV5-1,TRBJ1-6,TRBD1,CASSPEGQHNSPLHF,TGCGCCAGCAGCCCGGAGGGACAGCACAATTCACCCCTCCACTTT
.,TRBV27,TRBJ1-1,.,CASTLRDGFYSWNTEAFF,TGTGCCAGCACCTTGCGTGATGGGTTCTACAGCTGGAACACTGAAGCTTTCTTT
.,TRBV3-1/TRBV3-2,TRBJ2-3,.,CASSQDQAADTQYF,TGTGCCAGCAGCCAAGATCAAGCGGCAGATACGCAGTATTTT
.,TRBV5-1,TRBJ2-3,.,CASSLASGTDTQYF,TGCGCCAGCAGCTTGGCTAGCGGCACAGATACGCAGTATTTT
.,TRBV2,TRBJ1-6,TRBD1,CASRAGGPGSPLHF,TGTGCCAGCAGGGCAGGGGGCCCGGGATCACCCCTCCACTTT
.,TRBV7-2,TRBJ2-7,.,CASSLEAGSKDF,TGTGCCAGCAGCTTAGAGGCAGGGTCTAAGGACTTC
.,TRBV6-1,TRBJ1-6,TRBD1,CASSELRGDRNSPLHF,TGTGCCAGCAGTGAGCTAAGGGGGGACAGGAATTCACCCCTCCACTTT
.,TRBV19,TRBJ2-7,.,CASSITTAYEQYF,TGTGCCAGTAGTATTACGACAGCCTACGAGCAGTACTTC
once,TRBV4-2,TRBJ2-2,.,CASSQDKGVQNTGELFF,TGTGCCAGCAGCCAAGATAAGGGGGTGCAGAACACCGGGGAGCTGTTTTTT
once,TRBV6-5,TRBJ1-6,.,CASSYSSGAMHSPLHF,TGTGCCAGCAGTTACTCTTCAGGGGCCATGCATTCACCCCTCCACTTT
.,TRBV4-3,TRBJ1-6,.,CASSQGQDHNSPLHF,TGCGCCAGCAGCCAAGGACAGGACCATAATTCACCCCTCCACTTT
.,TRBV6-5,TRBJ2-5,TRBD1,CASSMQGAGWETQYF,TGTGCCAGCAGTATGCAGGGGGCAGGTTGGGAGACCCAGTACTTC
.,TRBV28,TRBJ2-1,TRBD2,CASSRQSSGKGEQFF,TGTGCCAGCAGTCGGCAGTCTAGCGGGAAGGGTGAGCAGTTCTTC
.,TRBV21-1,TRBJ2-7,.,CASSKAFREECYEQYF,TGTGCCAGCAGCAAAGCATTCAGGGAAGAGTGCTACGAGCAGTACTTC
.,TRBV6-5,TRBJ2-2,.,CASRTQGSGELFF,TGTGCCAGCAGGACACAGGGTTCCGGGGAGCTGTTTTTT
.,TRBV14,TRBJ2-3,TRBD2,CASSQGRGGREDTQYF,TGTGCCAGCAGCCAAGGTCGGGGGGGACGGGAAGATACGCAGTATTTT
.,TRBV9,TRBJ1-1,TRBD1,CASSVEGQLSEAFF,TGTGCCAGCAGCGTAGAGGGACAGCTCTCTGAAGCTTTCTTT
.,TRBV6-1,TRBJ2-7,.,CASSDSPPSYEQYF,TGTGCCAGCAGTGACAGTCCCCCTTCCTACGAGCAGTACTTC
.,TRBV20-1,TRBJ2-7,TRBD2,CSASSGRAPYEQYF,TGCAGTGCTAGTAGCGGGAGGGCCCCCTACGAGCAGTACTTC
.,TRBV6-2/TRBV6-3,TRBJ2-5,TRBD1,CASSSGQGVATQYF,TGTGCCAGCAGTTCGGGACAGGGAGTCGCGACCCAGTACTTC
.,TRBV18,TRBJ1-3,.,CASSPRQVSGVTIYF,TGTGCCAGCTCACCGCGACAGGTATCTGGAGTCACCATATATTTT
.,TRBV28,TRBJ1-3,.,CASVQGVQVTGNTIYF,TGTGCCAGTGTCCAAGGGGTGCAGGTGACTGGAAACACCATATATTTT
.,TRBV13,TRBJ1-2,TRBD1,CASSTDRGSSIYGYTF,TGTGCCAGCAGCACCGACAGGGGGAGTTCGATCTATGGCTACACCTTC